This T cell receptor beta chain was captured in a study of control samples from healthy donors and cancer patients. The assay was immunoSEQ multiplex PCR, and TCRdb's table has in-frame clones only and misses some. The data hold approximately 150,000 clones, with roughly 88% observed a single time. Trimming took 3 bases from V and 4 from J, leaving 6 bases between them. The CDR3 is 12 residues long. The germline CDR1 and CDR2 sequences are LNHDA and SQIVND (reference sequence). Sequencing was performed on blood. This rearrangement joins TRBV19 to TRBJ1-1; D remains ambiguous. The clonotype comes from a man in his late teens or twenties in good health. The CDR3 sequence is CASSMGGTEAFF. CDR3 DNA: TGTGCCAGTAGTATGGGCGGCACTGAAGCTTTCTTT.